The present TCR beta chain was sequenced within a study of cytomegalovirus exposure and HLA in healthy donors. The CDR3 has 14 residues. V shed 6 bases and J 4 bases; nucleotides not matched to a gene: 6. From germline, CDR1 is WSHSY and CDR2 SAAADI. As regards this clone: Its antigen is not known.

Study-wide results and limits: Within the 120 or so validation repertoires, first-cohort TCR clusters tended to co-occur, according to a later analysis. Cytomegalovirus association was listed for about 180 TCR beta chains.

The method was immunoSEQ multiplex PCR; TCRdb's version includes in-frame clones alone and lacks a portion of them. The sample contains 65,000 to 70,000 clones, roughly nine tenths of which appear only once. The receptor was derived from a man between 18 and 29 years old in good health and CMV-seronegative. V and J are TRBV10-2 and TRBJ1-1; TRBD1 aligns across 9 bases. Sequenced input: PBMCs. Here the CDR3 reads CASSRQGVITEAFF. CDR3 bases: TGCGCCAGCAGCAGACAGGGGGTAATCACTGAAGCTTTCTTT.